The next 26 T cell receptor beta chains were all read from a single sample in a study of shared clonotypes between healthy human individuals. Naive-designated CD8 cells lacked CD45RO, were positively enriched for CCR7, and omitted terminally differentiated effector memory CD45RA+ cells. Sequenced by immunoSEQ multiplex PCR; TCRdb stores in-frame clones only, minus some. The sample contains millions of clones, over 85% of which appear only once. The sequencing input was naive CD8+ T cells sorted from blood. These receptors all stem from a young man in good health.

This rearrangement joins TRBV9 to TRBJ2-1; 7 bases are a match to TRBD2. Germline CDR1 is SGDLS and CDR2 is YYNGEE. Unmatched junction bases numbered 7, after V lost 3 bases and J lost 1 base. The CDR3 totals 16 residues. CDR3 nucleotide sequence: TGTGCCAGCAGCGCGACCGGGACTACATCCTACAATGAGCAGTTCTTC. This gives the protein CASSATGTTSYNEQFF.

Turning to this clone: Other DNA sequences in this specimen translate into the identical CDR3. The J gene is TRBJ2-7, the V gene TRBV27; 10 nucleotides agree with TRBD1. The junction had 2 bases not matched to a gene; V was cut back by 5 bases and J by 4 bases. The CDR3 is made up of 13 amino acids. CDR1 is MNHEY and CDR2 is SMNVEV in the germline V gene (reference sequence). The CDR3 DNA follows: TGTGCCAGCAGTCCGGGACAGGGGTACGAGCAGTACTTC. Translating gives CASSPGQGYEQYF.

This sequence joins TRBV7-2 and TRBJ2-3, with 9 bases lining up with TRBD2. Unmatched junction bases numbered 9, after V lost 5 bases and J lost 6 bases. Germline V gives CDR1 SGHTA, CDR2 FQGNSA. This CDR3 region has 15 residues. The CDR3: CASSPAAGGRDTQYF. As DNA, the CDR3 is TGTGCCAGCAGCCCCGCGGCGGGAGGGCGTGATACGCAGTATTTT.

The J gene is TRBJ1-5, the V gene TRBV30; TRBD1 might be the D (6 bases). Per germline, CDR1 GTSNPN and CDR2 SVGIG (reference sequence). The CDR3 has 14 residues. V lost 1 base to trimming and J lost 8 bases, with 15 bases between them. The CDR3 here is CAWSGTGFPEPQHF. The CDR3 DNA follows: TGTGCCTGGAGTGGTACAGGGTTCCCAGAGCCCCAGCATTTT.

This chain connects TRBV5-6 to TRBJ2-2; D perhaps matches TRBD2 (5 bases). CDR3 length equals 15 residues. V was trimmed by 2 bases and J by 4 bases, leaving 12 bases between them. CDR1 is SGHDT and CDR2 is YYEEEE in the germline V gene. In nucleotides, the CDR3 is TGTGCCAGCAGCTTAGGAGGACCCACCACCGGGGAGCTGTTTTTT. Its translation: CASSLGGPTTGELFF. Using reference TRBV5-6 and TRBJ2-2 for the parts outside the CDR3, the full variable domain is DAGVTQSPTHLIKTRGQQVTLRCSPKSGHDTVSWYQQALGQGPQFIFQYYEEEERQRGNFPDRFSGHQFPNYSSELNVNALLLGDSALYLCASSLGGPTTGELFFGEGSRLTVL.

The V and J genes are TRBV10-2 and TRBJ2-3; D gene unclear. The V and J ends lost 2 bases and 0 bases respectively, with 3 bases between them. The CDR3 has 13 amino acids. Germline V gives CDR1 WSHSY, CDR2 SAAADI. The CDR3 DNA reads TGCGCCAGCAGTGAGCGGAGCACAGATACGCAGTATTTT. Its protein product is CASSERSTDTQYF.

The chain uses TRBV4-3 and TRBJ1-1; D is undetermined. CDR3 length: 15 amino acids. CDR1 and CDR2 from the germline V gene are LGHNA and YSLEER. V lost 4 bases, J lost 0 bases, and 12 bases lay in between. Written as DNA, the CDR3 is TGCGCCAGCAGCCTATACACTGAACTGAACACTGAAGCTTTCTTT. Translated: CASSLYTELNTEAFF.

The chain carries TRBV6-5 and TRBJ2-2; 11 nucleotides line up with TRBD2. Losses at the gene ends were 5 bases for V and 5 bases for J; bases not matched to a gene: 4. This CDR3 is built from 15 residues. CDR1 and CDR2 from the germline V gene are MNHEY and SVGAGI. The DNA of the CDR3 is TGTGCCAGCAGTGGGCGACTAGCGGGGACCGGGGAGCTGTTTTTT. As protein: CASSGRLAGTGELFF.

The V call is TRBV4-1, the J call TRBJ1-1, with 7 positions matching TRBD1. Germline values: CDR1 MGHRA, CDR2 YSYEKL. Germline trimming cut 3 bases from V and 4 bases from J; bases unmatched to any gene: 5. The CDR3 is 14 residues long. The CDR3 nucleotides read TGCGCCAGCAGCCACGGGACAGCGGGCACTGAAGCTTTCTTT. Translation gives CASSHGTAGTEAFF.

The rearrangement joins TRBV13 to TRBJ2-1, with 11 bases fitting TRBD2. The CDR3 extends over 16 amino acids. The V and J ends lost 4 bases and 6 bases, in that order; junction bases with no gene match: 8. From germline, CDR1 is PRHDT and CDR2 FYEKMQ (reference sequence). CDR3 in amino acids: CASSSAGTSGINEQFF. The CDR3, as DNA: TGTGCCAGCAGCTCTGCCGGGACTAGCGGAATCAATGAGCAGTTCTTC.

The CDR3 nucleotides read TGTGCCAGCAGCCACCGGAGCGACTTCTTGGACACAGATACGCAGTATTTT. Encoded protein: CASSHRSDFLDTDTQYF. V gene TRBV7-9 combines with J gene TRBJ2-3; no firm D call. This CDR3 has 17 amino acids. CDR1 is SEHNR and CDR2 is FQNEAQ in the germline V gene (reference sequence). V shed 5 bases and J shed 2 bases, with 20 bases lying between them.

As for this clone: Other DNA sequences of this sample code for an identical CDR3. This sequence joins TRBV27 and TRBJ2-5, with no clear D. This CDR3 has 13 residues. Germline V gene data show CDR1 as MNHEY and CDR2 as SMNVEV (reference sequence). Trimming cost V 4 bases and J 0 bases, with 6 bases left between them. CDR3 sequence: CASSSRYQETQYF. Here the CDR3 DNA reads TGTGCCAGCAGTTCGAGGTACCAAGAGACCCAGTACTTC.

V usage is TRBV19 and J usage is TRBJ2-7; D gene ambiguous. V lost 7 bases, J lost 5 bases, and 9 bases lay in between. Germline V gene lookup returns CDR1 LNHDA and CDR2 SQIVND (reference sequence). The CDR3 has 11 amino acids. The CDR3 loop reads CASTSSHEQYF. Written as DNA, the CDR3 is TGTGCCAGTACCTCGAGTCACGAGCAGTACTTC.

The chain couples TRBV6-1 to TRBJ1-5, with unresolved D. The CDR3 spans 17 residues. Between the trimmed V and J ends, which lost 4 bases and 0 bases, there was a span of 16 bases. The germline CDR1 and CDR2 sequences are MNHNS and SASEGT. The CDR3 loop reads CASSGLKGANSNQPQHF. CDR3 in DNA: TGTGCCAGCAGTGGACTAAAGGGAGCTAATAGCAATCAGCCCCAGCATTTT.

V and J are TRBV27 and TRBJ2-1; TRBD2 matches 11 bases. The junction had 20 bases not matched to a gene; V was cut back by 5 bases and J by 8 bases. Germline assignment: CDR1 MNHEY and CDR2 SMNVEV (reference sequence). The CDR3 runs 19 residues. In DNA form, the CDR3 reads TGTGCCAGCAGTCCGAACCCTACACTAGCGGGAGAGGACGGGCATGAGCAGTTCTTC. It is translated as CASSPNPTLAGEDGHEQFF.

The J gene is TRBJ2-1, the V gene TRBV4-2; TRBD2 matches 11 bases. The junction had 10 bases not matched to a gene; V was cut back by 5 bases and J by 7 bases. Germline CDR1 reads LGHNA; CDR2 reads YNFKEQ. The CDR3 is made up of 16 amino acids. CDR3 sequence reads: CASSSLLAGEENEQFF. Here the CDR3 DNA reads TGTGCCAGCAGCTCTCTACTAGCGGGAGAAGAAAATGAGCAGTTCTTC.

The chain couples TRBV27 to TRBJ2-2, with unresolved D. Germline V gene lookup returns CDR1 MNHEY and CDR2 SMNVEV (reference sequence). V lost 6 bases to trimming and J lost 3 bases, with 8 bases between them. This CDR3 has 13 amino acids. The CDR3 spells CASSSADTGELFF. The CDR3 DNA is TGTGCCAGCAGCTCGGCAGACACCGGGGAGCTGTTTTTT.

The chain uses TRBV6-5 and TRBJ2-1, with TRBD1 matching over 8 bases. Per the germline V gene, CDR1 is MNHEY and CDR2 is SVGAGI. CDR3 size: 14 residues. The V gene end was trimmed by 5 bases and the J gene end by 5 bases; junction bases not matched to a gene: 5. The chain's CDR3 is CASSRQGTHNEQFF. The CDR3 DNA sequence: TGTGCCAGCAGTCGACAGGGGACCCACAATGAGCAGTTCTTC.

This chain uses TRBV11-2 with TRBJ2-5; possible D gene TRBD2, 6 bases. Trimming removed 5 bases from V and 4 bases from J, with 20 bases in between. This CDR3 region has 16 residues. Germline CDR1 and CDR2: SGHAT and FQNNGV. The CDR3 region has the DNA TGTGCCAGCAGCCCCCACGCTGGGGGAGGCGCAGAGACCCAGTACTTC. Translating it yields CASSPHAGGGAETQYF.

In nucleotides, the CDR3 is TGTGCCAGCAGCTTAATCCCCTCGGGACGGATAGACTATGGCTACACCTTC. It yields the protein CASSLIPSGRIDYGYTF. The gene calls are TRBV11-2 and TRBJ1-2, with D possibly TRBD1 on 5 matching bases. The germline CDR1 and CDR2 sequences are SGHAT and FQNNGV. Trimming removed 2 bases from V and 3 bases from J, with 19 bases in between. The CDR3 sequence is 17 residues long.

The genes are TRBV4-1 and TRBJ1-6; D uncertain. The CDR3 spans 15 residues. CDR1 is MGHRA, CDR2 YSYEKL, per germline. V lost 1 base to trimming and J lost 7 bases, with 11 bases between them. As DNA, the CDR3 is TGCGCCAGCAGCCAAGGAGAGGGCCCGAATTCACCCCTCCACTTT. It is translated as CASSQGEGPNSPLHF.

This clone was seen a few times. This chain joins TRBV27 and TRBJ2-7, with 8 positions matching TRBD1. The CDR3 covers 15 residues. The J segment lost 2 bases and the V segment lost 6 bases, leaving 9 bases of the junction unmatched. CDR1 and CDR2 from the germline V gene are MNHEY and SMNVEV (reference sequence). CDR3 DNA sequence: TGTGCCAGCAGGCCTCGGACAGGGAACCCCTACGAGCAGTACTTC. Its translation is CASRPRTGNPYEQYF.

In regard to this clone: The same CDR3 also results from other DNA sequences found in this sample. The chain links TRBV9 to TRBJ2-3; perhaps D is TRBD1 or TRBD2 (6 bases each). Trimming shortened V by 4 bases and J by 2 bases, and 11 bases separated the two germline ends. The CDR3 sequence is 14 residues long. Per germline, CDR1 SGDLS and CDR2 YYNGEE. The CDR3 here is CASSPRGDTDTQYF. For the CDR3, the DNA is TGTGCCAGCAGCCCAAGGGGGGACACAGATACGCAGTATTTT. The whole variable domain, filled in from reference TRBV9 and TRBJ2-3, reads DSGVTQTPKHLITATGQRVTLRCSPRSGDLSVYWYQQSLDQGLQFLIQYYNGEERAKGNILERFSAQQFPDLHSELNLSSLELGDSALYFCASSPRGDTDTQYFGPGTRLTVL.

This clone was observed once. The V and J genes are TRBV5-8 and TRBJ2-5, with D possibly being TRBD2 (5 bases). With 4 bases removed from V and 4 bases from J, the gap between germline ends came to 11 bases. Germline CDR1 reads SGHTS; CDR2 reads YDEGEE. The CDR3 is 13 residues long. CDR3 nucleotide sequence: TGTGCCAGCAGCCCGGGATTTAGAGAGACCCAGTACTTC. Its protein is CASSPGFRETQYF.

V usage is TRBV10-3 and J usage is TRBJ1-1; D gene ambiguous. V lost 0 bases to trimming and J lost 4 bases, with 9 bases between them. CDR1 is ENHRY and CDR2 is SYGVKD in the germline V gene. This CDR3 has 14 residues. The CDR3 loop reads CAISESFGGTEAFF. Here the CDR3 DNA reads TGTGCCATCAGTGAGTCGTTTGGCGGCACTGAAGCTTTCTTT.

This chain uses TRBV9 with TRBJ2-7, with D tentatively TRBD1 (5 bases). The CDR3 loop spans 16 amino acids. Germline values: CDR1 SGDLS, CDR2 YYNGEE. Trimming took off 10 bases at V and 5 bases at J, with 28 bases between the two ends. The CDR3 region is CASTPDGSGFEDEQYF. The CDR3 DNA reads TGTGCCTCTACTCCCGACGGGTCAGGGTTTGAGGACGAGCAGTACTTC.